This TCR beta chain was found in a study of cytomegalovirus exposure and HLA in healthy donors (dated by TCRdb to the late 2010s). In the study overall: An earlier analysis of about 560 of the donors reported over 250 Gb of sequence data and 95 million to 130 million unique TCR beta sequences obtained from 180 million or so T cells. Because of strong linkage in the cohort, roughly five DR-DQ haplotypes were treated as single units for association and clustering. An early release that covered about 640 HLA-typed donors contained approximately 300 gigabases of sequencing data and 85 million to 100 million unique TCR sequences. Among the approximately 400 genotyped donors, 75% to 90% belonged to the genetic ancestry cluster associated with self-reported Caucasian donors. On average, roughly 200,000 unique TCR beta nucleotide sequences were sequenced per donor among more than 350 genotyped donors of the cohort, with 15% to 20% of those sequences being non-productive. A later analysis re-examined previously published TCR beta repertoires from just over 650 donors and added high-resolution HLA genotyping to investigate patterns of TCR occurrence. High-throughput TCR immunosequencing, statistical association of individual TCRs with disease status, and machine learning were combined to predict cytomegalovirus infection status. The study used immunosequencing to profile the T cell repertoires of 666 subjects and linked those repertoires to cytomegalovirus serostatus. The aim of the study was to test whether cataloging public T cell receptors could identify signatures of past pathogen exposure. Typing coverage differed by locus: A, B, C, DRB1 and DQB1 were typed in about 620-640 donors, DQA1 in about 510, DPA1 in over 600, and DPB1 in approximately 450. An earlier analysis of 500 to 750 of the donors applied high-throughput TCR beta sequencing to assess whether each TCR beta V gene segment acted as functional or pseudogenic. Besides the first cohort of hundreds of subjects, a separate validation cohort made up of 95 to 150 different subjects was used. All discovery cohort repertoires had been generated using a single sequencing platform. Alongside the repertoire data, information on donor age, sex, ethnicity and CMV serostatus was compiled. A later genetic analysis took genome-wide SNP genotypes for 398 of the 666 donors and used that subset as a discovery cohort. Rather than using new phenotypic data, the later analysis identified candidate immune exposures from TCR beta sequences and from how often those sequences occurred across donors. HLA typing included class I and class II loci at four-digit resolution.

What the study reported, not specific to this receptor: The cohort was sequenced for TCR beta chains only, and without alpha or paired-chain data the features that could be detected were limited. A total of fewer than 200 TCR beta chains were listed by the study as associated with cytomegalovirus. Immune exposure information for the cohort was limited to CMV serostatus. Strong co-occurrence of HLA alleles, especially DR and DQ, made assigning TCR associations to individual alleles difficult. An association between a missense DCLRE1C variant and V-gene and J-gene trimming of TCR beta chains was found in a later genetic analysis and replicated in an independent cohort. Because HLA typing was unavailable for some donors at each locus, only the typed subset was used in association tests. Because counts were too low, about 18 rarely observed V segments, including chromosome 9 orphons, were excluded from the earlier analysis of about 500 of the donors. The classifier was reported to diagnose cytomegalovirus status with high specificity and sensitivity in both the original and validation cohorts. Across donors, most TCR sequences were observed very rarely, whereas some public TCRs were present in many individuals. Linkage disequilibrium might explain the correlated functional status among segregating V segments, but an unknown experimental factor could not be excluded. According to a later analysis, parvovirus B19, influenza, CMV and Epstein-Barr virus appeared linked to several top co-occurrence clusters. According to the authors, the approach could potentially be generalized to other disease states and immunological phenotypes. According to a later genetic analysis, donors in an Asian-associated ancestry cluster had fewer N-insertions in productive TCRs than the approximately 630-donor mean. A few of the identified cytomegalovirus-associated TCR beta chains were confirmed in vitro to be specific for cytomegalovirus antigens. In an earlier analysis of fewer than 700 of the donors, most TCR beta V segments appeared in productive rearrangements about 90% or about 30% of the time, broadly matching IMGT annotations. Sequencing depth was assumed to be roughly uniform across donors in the presence/absence analyses, though that assumption may not hold. Most CMV-associated TCR beta chains appeared to be HLA-restricted in a later analysis, and the HLA associations seemed to be driven largely by CMV exposure. A further reported finding was that TCR beta sequences accurately predicted the HLA-A and HLA-B alleles for most subjects in the first cohort. Because the 87-base-pair reads could not distinguish some IMGT-functional V segments, including TRBV6-2 and TRBV6-3, those segments were excluded. Compared with equally common non-associated chains, HLA-associated TCR beta chains in a later analysis were more clonally expanded and had lower generation probabilities. A later analysis found that TCR association rates varied across HLA loci, with DRB1 alleles showing the most associated TCRs and HLA-C alleles the fewest. A cluster of highly shared sequence variants was judged likely to be a technical artifact of the sequencing pipeline. In a later analysis, more than 15,000 TCR beta sequences were associated with specific HLA alleles at a false discovery rate of 0.05.

From V the trimming removes 0 bases and from J it removes 7 bases, while the gene matches leave 0 bases of the junction unaccounted for. From a lookup of the germline V gene, CDR1 and CDR2 are SGHRS and YFSETQ. From its cysteine to its phenylalanine, the CDR3 spans 15 amino acids. Only the CDR3 region is kept as DNA, spanning 45 bases read in frame from base 1. The library was made by the immunoSEQ multiplex PCR assay. The multiplex PCR relied on a mix of 60 forward primers for TCR Vbeta segments and 13 reverse primers for TCR Jbeta segments. A multiplex PCR assay on genomic DNA amplified the CDR3 region of rearranged TCR beta genes. Amplified TCR beta libraries were sequenced as 87-base-pair reads on the Illumina HiSeq System. The paper's processing steps were these. A later analysis counted 75 million to 100 million unique TCR beta chains across the 550 to 750 repertoires, and some 11 million of these chains were shared by at least two donors. Raw reads were error-corrected and collapsed into unique sequences by a nearest-neighbor algorithm in which closely related sequences were merged to remove PCR and sequencing errors. Alignment of CDR3 sequences to IMGT reference sequences was used to assign V, D and J gene segments. For a sequence to be retained, a match of at least six nucleotides was required to both a V gene segment and a J gene segment. A rearrangement was called productive if the CDR3 had no stop codons and remained in frame with V and J, and every other rearrangement was called non-productive. Following IMGT convention, CDR3 was defined as the stretch from the second conserved V-encoded cysteine up to the conserved J-encoded phenylalanine. The earlier analysis of about 560 of the donors excluded any sequence lacking an unambiguous match to a single V gene segment. An earlier analysis of around 600 of the donors classified V segments as functional when productive rearrangements were above 56.7% and as segregating when the standard deviation between donors was above 5%. To diagnose cytomegalovirus status from the catalog of TCR beta chain sequences, a statistical classification framework was built. V and J gene assignment, in a later analysis, came from comparing TCR nucleotide sequences with IMGT/GENE-DB human TR gene sequences. A later analysis assigned CDR3 sequences and most-parsimonious VDJ recombination scenarios with the TCRdist pipeline. In a later analysis, each TCR beta chain was defined by its CDR3 amino acid sequence together with its V-gene family, and reads lacking a unique V-gene family were excluded. As a way to deal with suspected cross-contamination and a sequencing artifact, a later analysis dropped over 550 nucleotide sequences that were highly shared and had low generation probability. For each public chain, a later analysis derived a clonal expansion index from normalized ranks of inferred template counts within each repertoire. A later analysis computed generation probabilities with a VDJ recombination model fitted to out-of-frame rearrangements, and checked the results against IGoR. In a later analysis, hypergeometric tests were used to score TCR-TCR, TCR-HLA and TCR-CMV co-occurrence, with a repertoire-size bias correction applied to TCR pairs. False discovery rates were estimated in a later analysis by permuting HLA or CMV assignments 20 times. In a later analysis, co-occurring TCRs were grouped using DBSCAN, and TCRdist sequence similarity was added for clustering within HLA-allele-positive subsets. For co-occurrence clustering, repertoires with fewer than 30,000 or more than 120,000 public chains were excluded, along with roughly 5 repertoires with anomalous nucleotide sharing. TCRdb took over this immuneACCESS table, retaining in-frame rearrangements with V and J assigned. Such tables are incomplete; in checked studies, under half of the missing clones stem from an unresolved V gene, and the remainder is unexplained. V, J and clone size derive from that table, while D and trimming were established from the DNA sequence. This sample holds about 200,000 clones; roughly 80% were observed only once. The top ten constitute approximately 0.4% of the sample.

For this clone: No cognate antigen has been identified for it. No quality values exist for individual bases; no much larger clone is one base distant. Other DNA sequences of this sample code for an identical CDR3.

The cohort consisted of some 730 healthy bone marrow donors. At the time of sampling, all cohort members were nominally healthy, though unrecorded immune exposures were likely present. The donor was CMV seropositive and was included in the group of approximately 300 seropositive cohort members. Each donor provided a peripheral blood sample, and peripheral blood mononuclear cells were used for TCR beta sequencing. Genomic DNA extraction from the blood cell samples was performed with the Qiagen DNeasy Blood Extraction Kit. This sequence uses TRBV5-1 and TRBJ2-1; TRBD2 agrees with 14 junctional bases. Sequencing used PBMCs. The clonotype was recovered from a male donor in good health and CMV-seropositive. The base sequence is TGCGCCAGCAGCTTGGGACTAGCGGGGGGGAATGAGCAGTTCTTC. The encoded protein is CASSLGLAGGNEQFF.